The T cell receptor (beta chain) under discussion was sequenced for a study of blood T cell repertoires in COVID-19. At the level of the study: Nucleic acid was either cDNA or gDNA, and it came from T cells, B-cell-depleted T cells, or PBMCs.

Original processing notes: It was from reference gene primer amplification that nucleated cell counts were estimated. TCRdb's copy holds only in-frame clones and misses some; the assay was immunoSEQ multiplex PCR. The DNA gave D and trimming, while V, J and clone size come from that table. The sample holds a few hundred thousand clones; approximately 86% are singletons and the top ten take over 6%. The CDR3 runs to 14 residues. The germline CDR1 and CDR2 sequences are WNHNN and SYGVQD (reference sequence). The V and J ends lost 6 bases and 7 bases, in that order; junction bases with no gene match: 6.

Sequences were obtained from peripheral blood. This clonotype was obtained from a woman aged 70-85 years with active or convalescent COVID-19. The gene calls are TRBV10-1 and TRBJ1-6; 7 nucleotides agree with TRBD1. CDR3: CASRENRGNSPLHF. CDR3 bases: TGCGCCAGCAGGGAAAACAGGGGCAATTCACCCCTCCACTTT.